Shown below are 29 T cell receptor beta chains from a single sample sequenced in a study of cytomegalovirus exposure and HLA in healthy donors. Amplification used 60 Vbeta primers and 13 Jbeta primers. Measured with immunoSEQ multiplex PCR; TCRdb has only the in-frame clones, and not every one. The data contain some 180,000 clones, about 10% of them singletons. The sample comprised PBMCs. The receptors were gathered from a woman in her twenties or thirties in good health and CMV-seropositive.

The CDR3 region has the DNA TGCGCCAGCAGCCACCCAGACAGACCTGAAGCTTTCTTT. Amino acids: CASSHPDRPEAFF. This rearrangement joins TRBV4-1 to TRBJ1-1; tentative D call: TRBD1 (5 bases). The CDR3 length is 13 residues. V was pared by 3 bases and J by 6 bases, with 11 bases between. The germline gives CDR1 MGHRA, CDR2 YSYEKL.

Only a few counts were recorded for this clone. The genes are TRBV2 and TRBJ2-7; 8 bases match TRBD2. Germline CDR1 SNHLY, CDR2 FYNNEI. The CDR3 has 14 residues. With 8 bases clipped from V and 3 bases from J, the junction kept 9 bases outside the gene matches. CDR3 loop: CASSPEAGVYEQYF. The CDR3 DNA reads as TGTGCCAGCTCCCCCGAAGCGGGAGTCTACGAGCAGTACTTC.

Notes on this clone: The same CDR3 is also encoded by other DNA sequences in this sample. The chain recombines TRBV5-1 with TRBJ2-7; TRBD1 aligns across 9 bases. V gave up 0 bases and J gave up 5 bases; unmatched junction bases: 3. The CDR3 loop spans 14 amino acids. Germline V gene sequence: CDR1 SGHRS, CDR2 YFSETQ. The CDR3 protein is CASSLGQGVNEQYF. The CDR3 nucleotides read TGCGCCAGCAGCTTGGGACAGGGGGTGAACGAGCAGTACTTC. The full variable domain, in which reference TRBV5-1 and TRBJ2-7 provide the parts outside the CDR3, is KAGVTQTPRYLIKTRGQQVTLSCSPISGHRSVSWYQQTPGQGLQFLFEYFSETQRNKGNFPGRFSGRQFSNSRSEMNVSTLELGDSALYLCASSLGQGVNEQYFGPGTRLTVT.

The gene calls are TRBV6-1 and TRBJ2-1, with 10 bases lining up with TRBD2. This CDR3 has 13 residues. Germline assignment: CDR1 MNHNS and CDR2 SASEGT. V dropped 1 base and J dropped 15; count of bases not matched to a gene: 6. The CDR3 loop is CASSEVPLAGVFF. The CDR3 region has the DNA TGTGCCAGCAGTGAAGTGCCCCTAGCGGGAGTGTTCTTC.

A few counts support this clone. The CDR3 sequence is CASSGGEFRETQYF. The CDR3 region has the DNA TGCGCCAGCAGCGGAGGGGAGTTCAGAGAGACCCAGTACTTC. The rearrangement links TRBV5-1 to TRBJ2-5; weak D call: TRBD2 (6 bases). This CDR3 is built from 14 residues. Trimming took off 4 bases at V and 4 bases at J, with 14 bases between the two ends. Germline lookup yields CDR1 SGHRS and CDR2 YFSETQ.

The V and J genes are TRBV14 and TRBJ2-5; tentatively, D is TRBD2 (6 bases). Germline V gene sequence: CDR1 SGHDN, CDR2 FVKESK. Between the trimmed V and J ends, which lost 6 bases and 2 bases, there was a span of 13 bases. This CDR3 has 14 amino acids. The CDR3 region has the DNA TGTGCCAGCAGGGCGGGACGGGAGCAAGAGACCCAGTACTTC. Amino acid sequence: CASRAGREQETQYF.

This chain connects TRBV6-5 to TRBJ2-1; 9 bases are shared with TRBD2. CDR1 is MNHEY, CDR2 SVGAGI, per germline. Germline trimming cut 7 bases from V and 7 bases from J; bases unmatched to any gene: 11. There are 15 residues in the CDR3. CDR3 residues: CASKTGSGRRNEQFF. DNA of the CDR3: TGTGCCAGCAAAACAGGTAGCGGGAGAAGAAATGAGCAGTTCTTC.

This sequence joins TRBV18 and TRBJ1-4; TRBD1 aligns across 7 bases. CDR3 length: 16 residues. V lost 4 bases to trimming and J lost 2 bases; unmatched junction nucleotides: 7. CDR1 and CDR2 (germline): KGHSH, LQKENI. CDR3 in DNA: TGTGCCAGCTCACGAAACAGGGGATCGACTAATGAAAAACTGTTTTTT. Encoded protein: CASSRNRGSTNEKLFF.

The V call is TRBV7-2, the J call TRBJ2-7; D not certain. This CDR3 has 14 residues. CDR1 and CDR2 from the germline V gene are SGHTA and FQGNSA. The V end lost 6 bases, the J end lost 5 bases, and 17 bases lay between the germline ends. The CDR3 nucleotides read TGTGCCAGCAGGCGCGCCGGTACCTTCCACGAGCAGTACTTC. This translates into CASRRAGTFHEQYF.

CDR3 residues: CASRTMPGGLSYEQYF. The CDR3, as DNA: TGCGCCAGTAGGACTATGCCGGGGGGTCTGTCCTACGAGCAGTACTTC. The rearrangement uses TRBV5-1 and TRBJ2-7; TRBD2 matches 7 bases. The CDR3 sequence is 16 residues long. Germline trimming cut 8 bases from V and 1 base from J; bases unmatched to any gene: 15. The germline CDR1 and CDR2 sequences are SGHRS and YFSETQ.

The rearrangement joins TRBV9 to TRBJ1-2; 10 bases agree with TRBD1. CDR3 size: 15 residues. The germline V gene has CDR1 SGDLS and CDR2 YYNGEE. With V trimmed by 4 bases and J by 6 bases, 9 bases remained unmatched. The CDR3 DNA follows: TGTGCCAGCAGCCCTACCGGGACAGGGGTTCATGGCTACACCTTC. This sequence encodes CASSPTGTGVHGYTF.

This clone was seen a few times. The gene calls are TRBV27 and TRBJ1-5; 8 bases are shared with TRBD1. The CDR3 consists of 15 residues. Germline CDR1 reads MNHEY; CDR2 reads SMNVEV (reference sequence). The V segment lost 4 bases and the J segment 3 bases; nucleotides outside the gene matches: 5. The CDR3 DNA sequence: TGTGCCAGCAGTTCCTCGGACAGGGCCAATCAGCCCCAGCATTTT. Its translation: CASSSSDRANQPQHF.

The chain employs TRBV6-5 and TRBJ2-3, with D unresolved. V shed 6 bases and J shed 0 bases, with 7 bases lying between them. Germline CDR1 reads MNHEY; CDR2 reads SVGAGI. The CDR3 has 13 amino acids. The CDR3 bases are TGTGCCAGCAGGCCTCGGAGCACAGATACGCAGTATTTT. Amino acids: CASRPRSTDTQYF.

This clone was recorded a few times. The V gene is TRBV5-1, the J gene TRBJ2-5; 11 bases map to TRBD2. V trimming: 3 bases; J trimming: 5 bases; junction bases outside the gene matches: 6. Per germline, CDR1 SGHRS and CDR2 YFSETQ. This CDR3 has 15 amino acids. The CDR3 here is CASSSLAGVRETQYF. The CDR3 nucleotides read TGCGCCAGCAGCTCACTAGCGGGAGTTCGGGAGACCCAGTACTTC.

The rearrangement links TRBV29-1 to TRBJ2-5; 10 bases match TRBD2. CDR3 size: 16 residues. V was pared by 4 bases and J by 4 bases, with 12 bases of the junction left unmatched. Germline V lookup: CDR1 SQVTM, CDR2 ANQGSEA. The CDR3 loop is CSVGGGLATGGETQYF. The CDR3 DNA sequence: TGCAGCGTTGGGGGGGGACTAGCGACGGGGGGAGAGACCCAGTACTTC.

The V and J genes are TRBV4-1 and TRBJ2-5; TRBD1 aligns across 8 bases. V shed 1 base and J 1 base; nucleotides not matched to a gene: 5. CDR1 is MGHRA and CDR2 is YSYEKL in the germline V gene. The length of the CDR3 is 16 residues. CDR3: CASSQVWTGTQETQYF. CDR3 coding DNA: TGCGCCAGCAGCCAAGTGTGGACAGGGACCCAAGAGACCCAGTACTTC.

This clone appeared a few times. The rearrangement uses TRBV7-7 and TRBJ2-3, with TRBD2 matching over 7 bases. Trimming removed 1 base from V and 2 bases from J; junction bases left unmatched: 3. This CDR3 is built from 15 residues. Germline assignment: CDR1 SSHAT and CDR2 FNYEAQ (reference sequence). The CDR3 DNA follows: TGTGCCAGCAGCTTAGGAGCGGGGAACACAGATACGCAGTATTTT. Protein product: CASSLGAGNTDTQYF. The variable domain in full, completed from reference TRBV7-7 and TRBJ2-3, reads GAGVSQSPRYKVTKRGQDVTLRCDPISSHATLYWYQQALGQGPEFLTYFNYEAQPDKSGLPSDRFSAERPEGSISTLTIQRTEQRDSAMYRCASSLGAGNTDTQYFGPGTRLTVL.

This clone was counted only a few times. CDR3 loop: CASSPGTGEQPQHF. CDR3 in DNA: TGTGCCAGCTCACCAGGGACAGGGGAACAGCCCCAGCATTTT. This chain uses TRBV18 with TRBJ1-5; 10 bases fit TRBD1. Germline values: CDR1 KGHSH, CDR2 LQKENI. This CDR3 spans 14 amino acids. V trimming: 2 bases; J trimming: 7 bases; junction bases outside the gene matches: 2.

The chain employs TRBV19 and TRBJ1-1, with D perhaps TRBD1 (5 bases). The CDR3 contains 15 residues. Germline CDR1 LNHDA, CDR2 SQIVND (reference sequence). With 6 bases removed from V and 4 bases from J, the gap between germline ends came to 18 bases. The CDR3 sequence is CASSQRDSVGTEAFF. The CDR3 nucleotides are TGTGCCAGTAGCCAACGAGACAGCGTCGGCACTGAAGCTTTCTTT.

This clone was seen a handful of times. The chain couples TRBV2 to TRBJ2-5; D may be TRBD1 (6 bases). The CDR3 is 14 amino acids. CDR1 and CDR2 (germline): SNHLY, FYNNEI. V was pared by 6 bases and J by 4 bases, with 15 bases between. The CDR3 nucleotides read TGTGCCAGCAGCGTATCAGGGGTTGGAGAGACCCAGTACTTC. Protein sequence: CASSVSGVGETQYF. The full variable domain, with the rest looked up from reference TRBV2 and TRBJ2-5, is EPEVTQTPSHQVTQMGQEVILRCVPISNHLYFYWYRQILGQKVEFLVSFYNNEISEKSEIFDDQFSVERPDGSNFTLKIRSTKLEDSAMYFCASSVSGVGETQYFGPGTRLLVL.

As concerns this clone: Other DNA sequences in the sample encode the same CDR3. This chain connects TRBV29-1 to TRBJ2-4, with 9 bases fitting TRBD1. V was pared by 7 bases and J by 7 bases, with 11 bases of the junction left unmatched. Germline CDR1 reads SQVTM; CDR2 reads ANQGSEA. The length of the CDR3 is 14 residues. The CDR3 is CSAMTGGAGNIQYF. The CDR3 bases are TGCAGCGCCATGACAGGGGGGGCGGGGAACATTCAGTACTTC.

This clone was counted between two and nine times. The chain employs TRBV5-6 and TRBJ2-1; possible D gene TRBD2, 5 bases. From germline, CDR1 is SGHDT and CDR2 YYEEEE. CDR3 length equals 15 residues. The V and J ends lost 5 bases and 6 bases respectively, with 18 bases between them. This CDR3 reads CASSIVTGGSNEQFF. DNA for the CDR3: TGTGCCAGCAGTATTGTAACGGGTGGGAGCAATGAGCAGTTCTTC.

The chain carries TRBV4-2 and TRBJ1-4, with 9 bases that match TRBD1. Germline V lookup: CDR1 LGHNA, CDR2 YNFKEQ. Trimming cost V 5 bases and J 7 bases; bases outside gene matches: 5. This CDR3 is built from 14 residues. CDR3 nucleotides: TGTGCCAGCAGCAAGGGACAGGGCGTTGAAAAACTGTTTTTT. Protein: CASSKGQGVEKLFF.

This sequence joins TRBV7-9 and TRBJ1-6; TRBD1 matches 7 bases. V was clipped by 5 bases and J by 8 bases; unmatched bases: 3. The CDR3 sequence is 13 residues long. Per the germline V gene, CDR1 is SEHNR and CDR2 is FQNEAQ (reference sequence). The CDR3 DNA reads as TGTGCCAGCAGCCGGGACAGCGATTCACCCCTCCACTTT. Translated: CASSRDSDSPLHF.

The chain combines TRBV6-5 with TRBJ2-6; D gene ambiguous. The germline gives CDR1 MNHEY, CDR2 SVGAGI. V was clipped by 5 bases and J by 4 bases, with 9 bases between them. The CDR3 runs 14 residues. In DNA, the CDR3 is TGTGCCAGCAGTCAGCGTACCGGGGCCAACGTCCTGACTTTC. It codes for CASSQRTGANVLTF.

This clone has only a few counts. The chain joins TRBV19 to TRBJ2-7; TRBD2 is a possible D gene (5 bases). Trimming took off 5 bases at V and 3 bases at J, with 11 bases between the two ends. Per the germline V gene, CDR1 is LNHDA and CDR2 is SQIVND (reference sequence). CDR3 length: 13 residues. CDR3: CASSPGGGYEQYF. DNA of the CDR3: TGTGCCAGTAGTCCCGGAGGAGGCTACGAGCAGTACTTC. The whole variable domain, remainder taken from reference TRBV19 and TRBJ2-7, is DGGITQSPKYLFRKEGQNVTLSCEQNLNHDAMYWYRQDPGQGLRLIYYSQIVNDFQKGDIAEGYSVSREKKESFPLTVTSAQKNPTAFYLCASSPGGGYEQYFGPGTRLTVT.

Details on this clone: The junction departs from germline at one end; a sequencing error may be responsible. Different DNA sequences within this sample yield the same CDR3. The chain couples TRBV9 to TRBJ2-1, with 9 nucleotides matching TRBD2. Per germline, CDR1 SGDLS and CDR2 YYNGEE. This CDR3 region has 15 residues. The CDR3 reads CASSAIAGERNEQFF. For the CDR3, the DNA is TGTGCTAGCAGCGCTATAGCGGGAGAAAGGAATGAGCAGTTCTTC.

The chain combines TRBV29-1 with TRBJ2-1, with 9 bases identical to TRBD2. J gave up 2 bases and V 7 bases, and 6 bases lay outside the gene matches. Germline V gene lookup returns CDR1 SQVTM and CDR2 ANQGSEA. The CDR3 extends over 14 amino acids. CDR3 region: CSALRGGTYNEQFF. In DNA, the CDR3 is TGCAGCGCCCTGCGGGGGGGGACCTACAATGAGCAGTTCTTC.

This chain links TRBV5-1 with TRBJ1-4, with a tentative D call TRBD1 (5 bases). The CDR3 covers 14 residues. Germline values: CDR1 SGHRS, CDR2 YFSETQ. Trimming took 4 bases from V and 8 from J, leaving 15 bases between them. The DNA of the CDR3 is TGCGCCAGCAGCCCACCGGGACTCGAAGAAAAACTGTTTTTT. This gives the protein CASSPPGLEEKLFF.